Listed below are T cell receptor beta chains from one sample, sequenced in a study of PD-1 blockade in classical Hodgkin lymphoma. Assay used: immunoSEQ multiplex PCR; TCRdb lists only in-frame clones, some missing. Of 25,000 to 30,000 clones in the sample, over 75% were seen once. The sequencing used peripheral blood mononuclear cells (PBMCs), collected before the fourth cycle of nivolumab. These receptors were obtained from a human donor with classical Hodgkin lymphoma. Each CDR3 is given without its conserved first and last residue. D genes are given only for firm matches.

d_gene | j_gene | v_gene | CDR3aa
. | TRBJ2-5 | TRBV7-2 | ASSQLLGEETQY
. | TRBJ2-5 | TRBV28 | VSSTPGVGETQY
. | TRBJ1-1 | TRBV28 | ASRGLERGTEAF
. | TRBJ2-7 | TRBV6-1 | ASSDGTSYEQY
TRBD2 | TRBJ2-1 | TRBV7-7 | ASSLGLADEQF
TRBD2 | TRBJ2-1 | TRBV2 | ASRLSQTSGLDEQF
. | TRBJ1-5 | TRBV6-1 | ASSEVGIQPQH
TRBD1 | TRBJ2-3 | TRBV6-4 | ASSGGRGPTDTQY
. | TRBJ2-1 | TRBV28 | ASSFQGSSGYEQF
TRBD1 | TRBJ1-3 | TRBV19 | ASSGPGQQSGNTIY
. | TRBJ2-5 | TRBV11-2 | ASSLGLGPQETQY
. | TRBJ1-2 | TRBV28 | ASSSDRNYGYT
. | TRBJ2-1 | TRBV7-2 | ASSPPGTFNEQF
. | TRBJ1-2 | TRBV7-9 | ASSPASSDYGYT
. | TRBJ2-2 | TRBV5-1 | ASSPTGNTGELF
. | TRBJ1-6 | TRBV25-1 | ASTFSGGHSPLH
TRBD1 | TRBJ1-5 | TRBV28 | VSGTGLSNQPQH
. | TRBJ2-3 | TRBV6-4 | ASSNNFGSDTQY
. | TRBJ2-2 | TRBV5-6 | ASSFFLNTGELF
TRBD1 | TRBJ2-4 | TRBV28 | ASSAPGTGIRAKNIQY
. | TRBJ2-1 | TRBV27 | ATSQGYYNEQF
. | TRBJ1-1 | TRBV28 | ASSRDGVRAF
TRBD1 | TRBJ2-2 | TRBV5-4 | ASSLRTGGGTGELF
. | TRBJ2-2 | TRBV6-1 | ASSEMGGGLYTGELF
. | TRBJ1-2 | TRBV29-1 | SVGGTGIYGYT
TRBD2 | TRBJ2-5 | TRBV5-6 | ASSFQGGLIETQY
TRBD2 | TRBJ2-7 | TRBV2 | ASTRTSGSYEQY
TRBD1 | TRBJ2-5 | TRBV28 | ASSFWDRDWAQY
. | TRBJ1-2 | TRBV10-3 | AISENYGYT
. | TRBJ1-5 | TRBV5-1 | ASSLSVGQPQH
. | TRBJ2-1 | TRBV28 | ASSLSGSYNEQF
. | TRBJ2-2 | TRBV2 | ASETVGDGELF
TRBD1 | TRBJ1-5 | TRBV18 | ASSPSGTGLH
. | TRBJ1-5 | TRBV19 | ASSMNVGARWNQPQH
TRBD1 | TRBJ1-5 | TRBV19 | ASSVTGDSNQPQH
. | TRBJ2-3 | TRBV6-5 | ASSVGTSTDTQY
. | TRBJ2-4 | TRBV18 | ASTRGENIQY
. | TRBJ1-5 | TRBV28 | ASSRSGAGNQPQH
. | TRBJ2-1 | TRBV18 | ASSPQPGIQGRNEQF
. | TRBJ2-1 | TRBV28 | ASWVGRTSEQF
. | TRBJ2-5 | TRBV7-2 | ASSLGGGGQETQY
TRBD2 | TRBJ2-1 | TRBV27 | ASRGRAYNEQF
. | TRBJ2-3 | TRBV9 | ASSNPGRGWQY
TRBD1 | TRBJ1-3 | TRBV5-1 | ASSLTTGLGNTIY
. | TRBJ1-5 | TRBV5-4 | ASSVWGGGNQPQH
TRBD1 | TRBJ2-1 | TRBV19 | ASRMTGGLGNEQF
TRBD2 | TRBJ2-7 | TRBV11-2 | ASSRLAGGPSYEQY
TRBD2 | TRBJ2-3 | TRBV7-2 | ASSTWTSGRAVDTQY
. | TRBJ2-3 | TRBV6-1 | ASGAYTTSTDTQY
. | TRBJ2-2 | TRBV7-2 | ASSPGLPNTGELF
. | TRBJ1-2 | TRBV2 | ASSEAGGDGYT
TRBD1 | TRBJ2-2 | TRBV6-1 | ASRGQGWFGELF
. | TRBJ1-5 | TRBV7-2 | ASSLVGYSNQPQH
TRBD1 | TRBJ2-7 | TRBV5-4 | ASSRGQGAYEQY
. | TRBJ1-1 | TRBV11-3 | ASSWRVHTEAF